This T cell receptor beta chain came from a study of T cells in Graves' hyperthyroidism and ophthalmopathy (dated by TCRdb to about 2019). About the full investigation: Peripheral blood was sampled at the time of initial diagnosis, prior to any treatment. To identify distinguishing TCR V-J signatures, a discovery cohort of 100 or so patients was used, comprising 40 to 45 with Graves' ophthalmopathy and around 57 with stable Graves' hyperthyroidism. Prospective prediction of ophthalmopathy was tested in an independent validation cohort of 18 to 20 hyperthyroidism patients and around 16 patients who later progressed to ophthalmopathy. The 100 discovery patients were randomly split 7:3 into training and test sets. Thyroid tissue and blood T-cell repertoires from six Graves' hyperthyroidism patients were also compared in the study. After blood sampling, hyperthyroidism patients were treated with methimazole at a starting dose of 30 mg daily, and ophthalmopathy patients were treated with high-dose intravenous methylprednisolone. According to the paper, TCR Vbeta CDR3 sequencing was carried out on roughly 130 peripheral blood samples, which came from 40 to 45 ophthalmopathy, 75 to 80 hyperthyroidism and some 17 progressor patients. Summary of the overall study and its limitations: A 13 V-J signature model separated ophthalmopathy from stable hyperthyroidism, with nearly 90% sensitivity and about 81% specificity in cross-validation and 80%/75% in testing. During validation, the model predicted progression to ophthalmopathy a median of approximately six months ahead of onset, with 60% to 71% sensitivity and about 72% specificity. Sample size was not statistically predetermined, and blinding of investigators to group allocation was not performed. Blood samples also contained most of the expanded thyroid clonotypes (frequency above 0.001), which suggests that blood repertoires may reflect thyroid immune responses.

Stable Graves' hyperthyroidism was defined as no progression to ophthalmopathy during 18 months of follow-up. Hyperthyroidism patients were aged 18 to 65 years and newly diagnosed, with disease duration of less than 2 months. Patients with uncontrolled infections, other autoimmune diseases, pregnancy or lactation were excluded. Diagnoses relied on clinical symptoms, serum thyroxine and TRAb, thyroid ultrasound and orbital computed tomography. PBMCs were isolated from around 10 ml of fresh peripheral blood by Ficoll-Paque density gradient centrifugation. Total RNA was extracted using Trizol reagent, and RNA quality was assessed on an Agilent 2100 Bioanalyzer. The germline V gene yields MDHEN for CDR1 and SYDVKM for CDR2. The CDR3, cysteine through phenylalanine, is 12 amino acids long. Kept here is only the CDR3 DNA, which spans 36 bases and is read in frame from base 1. V is pared back by 6 bases and J by 9 bases, with 15 bases lying between the germline termini.

Comment on this clonotype: Which antigen it targets is not known. This may arise from a read error, as a much more abundant clone is one base away.

Amplification of TCR beta CDR3 regions was carried out from RNA transcripts. For the first round of RT-PCR on the TCR CDR3, the HTBI primer set was used together with the Qiagen OneStep RT-PCR kit. Libraries were constructed in a second round of multiplex PCR, after which size selection and purification were performed. Paired-end sequencing of the libraries was performed with 100 bp reads on an Illumina HiSeq2000. The paper's processing steps were these. SOAPnuke was used to process the raw data, removing reads that contained adapters or uncalled bases, had a mean Phred below 15, or lacked an exact match to the constant primer or identifier. High-quality paired reads were merged using COPE v1.2.5, and each unique nucleotide sequence was defined as a clonotype. MiTCR v1.1 was used to align the clonotypes against IMGT TRBV, TRBD and TRBJ reference segments. Analysis was restricted to V-J combinations with a frequency above 0.0001, which covered about 99% of repertoires. A TCS score was defined as the ratio between F50 (clonal expansion) and ExV (chaos), using BLOSUM62-based TCRdist between CDR3 peptides within each V-J. Welch's t-statistics and random forest reduced 500 to 550 V-J features to fewer than 15, which were used in a naive Bayes classifier (R e1071). TCRdb itself trimmed the public reads at Q25 with fastp, ran MiXCR and retained productive beta chains. Rows matching on CDR3 protein sequence are summarized as one entry with the most common DNA and genes. The V and J calls shown here were made by TCRdb, not taken from the authors' results. Here the sample has about 300,000 distinct CDR3 sequences; 16% occur a single time. The ten largest clones take up approximately 31% of the sample.

Sequenced material: blood. This TCR derives from a man under 40 with Graves' hyperthyroidism. The chain employs TRBV28 and TRBJ2-7; the D gene could be TRBD1 or TRBD2, each one agreeing over 5 bases. The encoded CDR3 is CASSSGRMRQYF. The DNA is TGTGCCAGCAGCTCGGGACGGATGAGGCAGTACTTC.